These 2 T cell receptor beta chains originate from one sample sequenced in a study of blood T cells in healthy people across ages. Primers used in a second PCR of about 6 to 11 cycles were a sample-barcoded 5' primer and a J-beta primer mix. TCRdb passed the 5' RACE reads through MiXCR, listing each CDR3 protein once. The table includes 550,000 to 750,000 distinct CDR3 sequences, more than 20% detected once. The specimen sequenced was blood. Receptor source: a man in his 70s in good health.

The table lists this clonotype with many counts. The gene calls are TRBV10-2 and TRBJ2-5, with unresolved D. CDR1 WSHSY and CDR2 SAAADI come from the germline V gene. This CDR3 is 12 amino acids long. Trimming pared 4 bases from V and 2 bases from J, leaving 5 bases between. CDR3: CASSVQQETQYF. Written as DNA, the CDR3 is TGCGCCAGCAGTGTGCAGCAAGAGACCCAGTACTTC.

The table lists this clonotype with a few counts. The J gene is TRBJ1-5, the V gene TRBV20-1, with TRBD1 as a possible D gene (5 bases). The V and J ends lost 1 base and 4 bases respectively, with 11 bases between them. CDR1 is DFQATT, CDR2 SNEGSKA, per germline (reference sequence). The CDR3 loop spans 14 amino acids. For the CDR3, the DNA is TGCAGTGCTAGAGCAACAGGCCCAAATCAGCCCCAGCATTTT. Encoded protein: CSARATGPNQPQHF.